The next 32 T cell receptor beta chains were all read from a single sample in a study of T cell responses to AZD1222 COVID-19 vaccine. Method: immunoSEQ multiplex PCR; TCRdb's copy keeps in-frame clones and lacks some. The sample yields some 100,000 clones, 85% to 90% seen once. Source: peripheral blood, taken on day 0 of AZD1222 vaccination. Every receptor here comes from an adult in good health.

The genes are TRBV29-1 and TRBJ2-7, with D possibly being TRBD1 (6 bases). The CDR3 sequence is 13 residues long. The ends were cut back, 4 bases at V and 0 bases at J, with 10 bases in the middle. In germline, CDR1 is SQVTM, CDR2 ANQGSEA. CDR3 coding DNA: TGCAGCGTTGTAAGGGACACCTCCTACGAGCAGTACTTC. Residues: CSVVRDTSYEQYF.

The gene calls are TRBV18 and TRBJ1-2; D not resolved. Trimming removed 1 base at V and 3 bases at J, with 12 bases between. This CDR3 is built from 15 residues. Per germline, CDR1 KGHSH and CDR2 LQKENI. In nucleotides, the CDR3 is TGTGCCAGCTCACCACTAGGGATTCGGGACTATGGCTACACCTTC. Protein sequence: CASSPLGIRDYGYTF.

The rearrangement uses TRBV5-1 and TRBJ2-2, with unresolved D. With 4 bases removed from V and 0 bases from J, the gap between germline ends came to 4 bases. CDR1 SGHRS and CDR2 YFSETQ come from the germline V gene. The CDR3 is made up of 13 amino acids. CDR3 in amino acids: CASSPANTGELFF. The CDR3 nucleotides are TGCGCCAGCAGCCCCGCGAACACCGGGGAGCTGTTTTTT.

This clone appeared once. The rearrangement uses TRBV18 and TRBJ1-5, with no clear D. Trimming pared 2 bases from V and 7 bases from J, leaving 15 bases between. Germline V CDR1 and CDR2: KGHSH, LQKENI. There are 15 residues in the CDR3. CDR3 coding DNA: TGTGCCAGCTCACCAATAGCAAGTTCCCCACAGCCCCAGCATTTT. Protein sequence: CASSPIASSPQPQHF.

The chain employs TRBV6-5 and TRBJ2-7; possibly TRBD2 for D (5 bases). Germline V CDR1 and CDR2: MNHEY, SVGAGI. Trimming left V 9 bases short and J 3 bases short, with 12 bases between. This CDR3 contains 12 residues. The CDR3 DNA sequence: TGTGCCAGTGGGGAGAGGAACTACGAGCAGTACTTC. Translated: CASGERNYEQYF.

DNA of the CDR3: TGTGCCAGCAGCGTACGACTAGCGGGAGGAAATGAGCAGTTCTTC. Translation: CASSVRLAGGNEQFF. V and J are TRBV9 and TRBJ2-1; the match to TRBD2 covers 13 bases. V was pared by 1 base and J by 7 bases, with 2 bases of the junction left unmatched. Germline V gene sequence: CDR1 SGDLS, CDR2 YYNGEE. The CDR3 extends over 15 amino acids.

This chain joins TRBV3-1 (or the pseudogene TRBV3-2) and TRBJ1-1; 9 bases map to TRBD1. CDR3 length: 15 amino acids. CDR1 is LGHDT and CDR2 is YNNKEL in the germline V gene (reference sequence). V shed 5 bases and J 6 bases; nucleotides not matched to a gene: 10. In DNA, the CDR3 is TGTGCCAGCAGCTTATCCGGGACAGGGCTCGCTGAAGCTTTCTTT. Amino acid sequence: CASSLSGTGLAEAFF.

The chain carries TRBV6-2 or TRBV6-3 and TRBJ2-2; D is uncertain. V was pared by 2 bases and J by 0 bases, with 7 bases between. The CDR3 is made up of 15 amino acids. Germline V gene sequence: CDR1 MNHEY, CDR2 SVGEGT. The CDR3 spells CASSYKGPNTGELFF. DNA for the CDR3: TGTGCCAGCAGTTACAAGGGCCCGAACACCGGGGAGCTGTTTTTT.

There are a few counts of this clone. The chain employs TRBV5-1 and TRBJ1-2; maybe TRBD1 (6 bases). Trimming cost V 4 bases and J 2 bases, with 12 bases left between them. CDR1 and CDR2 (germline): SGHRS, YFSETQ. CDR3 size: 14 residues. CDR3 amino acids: CASSLGGGNYGYTF. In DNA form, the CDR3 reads TGCGCCAGCAGCCTGGGCGGGGGCAACTATGGCTACACCTTC.

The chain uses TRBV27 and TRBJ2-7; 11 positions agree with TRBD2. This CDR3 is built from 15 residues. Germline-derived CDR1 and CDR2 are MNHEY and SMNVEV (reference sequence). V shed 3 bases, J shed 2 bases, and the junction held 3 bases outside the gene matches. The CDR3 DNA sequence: TGTGCCAGCAGTTTCCTAGCGGGGGGAGCCTACGAGCAGTACTTC. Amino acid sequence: CASSFLAGGAYEQYF.

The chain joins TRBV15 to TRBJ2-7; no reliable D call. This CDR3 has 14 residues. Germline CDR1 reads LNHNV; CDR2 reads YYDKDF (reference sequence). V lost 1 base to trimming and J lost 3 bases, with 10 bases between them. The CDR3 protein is CATSRVSGIYEQYF. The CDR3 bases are TGTGCCACCAGCAGAGTGTCCGGTATCTACGAGCAGTACTTC. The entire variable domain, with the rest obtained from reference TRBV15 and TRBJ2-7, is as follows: DAMVIQNPRYQVTQFGKPVTLSCSQTLNHNVMYWYQQKSSQAPKLLFHYYDKDFNNEADTPDNFQSRRPNTSFCFLDIRSPGLGDTAMYLCATSRVSGIYEQYFGPGTRLTVT.

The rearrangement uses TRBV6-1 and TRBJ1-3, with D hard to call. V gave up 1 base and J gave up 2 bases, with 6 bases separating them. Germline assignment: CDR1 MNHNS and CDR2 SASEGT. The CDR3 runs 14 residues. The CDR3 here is CASSEEWTGNTIYF. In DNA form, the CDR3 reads TGTGCCAGCAGTGAAGAATGGACTGGAAACACCATATATTTT.

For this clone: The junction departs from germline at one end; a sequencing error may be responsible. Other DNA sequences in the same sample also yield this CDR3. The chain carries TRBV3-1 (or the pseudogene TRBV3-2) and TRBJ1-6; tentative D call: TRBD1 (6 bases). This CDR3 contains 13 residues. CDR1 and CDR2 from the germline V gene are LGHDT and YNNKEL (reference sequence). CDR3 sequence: CASSGQSIPPLHF. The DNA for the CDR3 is TGTGCCAGCAGCGGACAGAGCATCCCACCCCTTCACTTT.

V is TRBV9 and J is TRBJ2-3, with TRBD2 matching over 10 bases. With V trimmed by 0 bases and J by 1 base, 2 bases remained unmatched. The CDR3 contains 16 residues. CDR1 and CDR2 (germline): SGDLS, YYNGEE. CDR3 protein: CASSVGGTSGTDTQYF. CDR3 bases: TGTGCCAGCAGCGTAGGCGGGACTAGCGGCACAGATACGCAGTATTTT. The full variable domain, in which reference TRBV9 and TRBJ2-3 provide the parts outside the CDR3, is DSGVTQTPKHLITATGQRVTLRCSPRSGDLSVYWYQQSLDQGLQFLIQYYNGEERAKGNILERFSAQQFPDLHSELNLSSLELGDSALYFCASSVGGTSGTDTQYFGPGTRLTVL.

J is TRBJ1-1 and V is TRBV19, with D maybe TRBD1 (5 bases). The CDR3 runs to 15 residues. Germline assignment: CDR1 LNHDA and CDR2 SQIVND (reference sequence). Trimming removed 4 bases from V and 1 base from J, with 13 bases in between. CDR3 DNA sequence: TGTGCCAGTAGTACAGGGTTGAGTGGGAACACTGAAGCTTTCTTT. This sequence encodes CASSTGLSGNTEAFF.

The CDR3 coding sequence is TGTGCCAGCTCACTGGACAGGTTCTTGCTCTCCGAGCAGTACTTC. It translates to CASSLDRFLLSEQYF. The chain uses TRBV18 and TRBJ2-7, with 7 bases lining up with TRBD1. Trimming cost V 4 bases and J 6 bases; bases outside gene matches: 12. The CDR3 totals 15 residues. Germline CDR1 reads KGHSH; CDR2 reads LQKENI.

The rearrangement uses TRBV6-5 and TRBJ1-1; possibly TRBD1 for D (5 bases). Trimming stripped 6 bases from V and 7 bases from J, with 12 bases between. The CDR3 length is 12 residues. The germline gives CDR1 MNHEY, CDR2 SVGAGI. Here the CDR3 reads CASSPGRNEAFF. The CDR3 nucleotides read TGTGCCAGCAGCCCGGGACGGAATGAAGCTTTCTTT.

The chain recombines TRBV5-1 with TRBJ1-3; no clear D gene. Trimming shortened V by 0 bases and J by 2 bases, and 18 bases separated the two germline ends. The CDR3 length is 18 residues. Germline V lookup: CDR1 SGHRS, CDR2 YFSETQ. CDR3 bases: TGCGCCAGCAGCTTGGATTTGGGCGCCGCTCATCCTGGAAACACCATATATTTT. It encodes CASSLDLGAAHPGNTIYF.

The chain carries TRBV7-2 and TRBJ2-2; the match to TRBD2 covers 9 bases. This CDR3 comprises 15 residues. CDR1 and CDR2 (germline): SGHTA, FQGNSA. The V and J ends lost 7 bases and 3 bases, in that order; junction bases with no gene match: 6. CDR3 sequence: CASKTSGGYTGELFF. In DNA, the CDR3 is TGTGCCAGCAAAACCAGCGGGGGGTACACCGGGGAGCTGTTTTTT.

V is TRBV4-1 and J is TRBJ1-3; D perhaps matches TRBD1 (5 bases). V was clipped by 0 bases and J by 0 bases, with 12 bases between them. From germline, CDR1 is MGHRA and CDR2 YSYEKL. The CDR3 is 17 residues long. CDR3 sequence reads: CASSQDKGQLSGNTIYF. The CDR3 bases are TGCGCCAGCAGCCAAGATAAGGGGCAACTCTCTGGAAACACCATATATTTT.

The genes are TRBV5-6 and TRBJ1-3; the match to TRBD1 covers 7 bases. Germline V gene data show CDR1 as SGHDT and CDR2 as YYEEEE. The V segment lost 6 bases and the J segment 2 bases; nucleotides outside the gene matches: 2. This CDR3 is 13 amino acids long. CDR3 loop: CASNDRAGNTIYF. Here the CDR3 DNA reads TGTGCCAGCAACGACAGGGCTGGAAACACCATATATTTT.

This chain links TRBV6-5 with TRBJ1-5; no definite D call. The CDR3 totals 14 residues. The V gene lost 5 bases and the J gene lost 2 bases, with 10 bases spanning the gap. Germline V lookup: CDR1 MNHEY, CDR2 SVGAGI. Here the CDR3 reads CASSRDWGNQPQHF. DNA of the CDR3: TGTGCCAGCAGTCGCGACTGGGGCAATCAGCCCCAGCATTTT.

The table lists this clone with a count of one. CDR3 loop: CASRISGGLYEQYF. CDR3 sequence (DNA): TGTGCCAGCAGGATAAGCGGGGGCCTATACGAGCAGTACTTC. The genes are TRBV7-2 and TRBJ2-7; 8 bases are shared with TRBD2. This CDR3 spans 14 amino acids. CDR1 and CDR2 from the germline V gene are SGHTA and FQGNSA. J lost 4 bases, V lost 6 bases, and 8 bases had no gene match.

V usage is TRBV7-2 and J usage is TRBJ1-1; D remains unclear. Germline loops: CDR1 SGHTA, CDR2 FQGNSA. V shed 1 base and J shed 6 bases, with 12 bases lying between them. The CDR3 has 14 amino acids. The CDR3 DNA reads TGTGCCAGCAGCTTAGGGCCGGGGAGCGCTGAAGCTTTCTTT. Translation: CASSLGPGSAEAFF.

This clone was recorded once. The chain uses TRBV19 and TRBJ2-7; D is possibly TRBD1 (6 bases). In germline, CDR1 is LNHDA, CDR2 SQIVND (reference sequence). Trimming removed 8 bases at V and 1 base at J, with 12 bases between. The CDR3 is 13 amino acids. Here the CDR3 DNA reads TGTGCCAGTTCCCAGGGGAAATCCTACGAGCAGTACTTC. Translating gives CASSQGKSYEQYF.

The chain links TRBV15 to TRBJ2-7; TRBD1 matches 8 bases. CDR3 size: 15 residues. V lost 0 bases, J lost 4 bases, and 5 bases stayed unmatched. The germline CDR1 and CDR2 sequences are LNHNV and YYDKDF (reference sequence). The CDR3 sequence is CATSRDLQGAYEQYF. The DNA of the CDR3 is TGTGCCACCAGCAGAGATCTGCAGGGGGCTTACGAGCAGTACTTC. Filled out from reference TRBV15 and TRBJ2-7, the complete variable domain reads DAMVIQNPRYQVTQFGKPVTLSCSQTLNHNVMYWYQQKSSQAPKLLFHYYDKDFNNEADTPDNFQSRRPNTSFCFLDIRSPGLGDTAMYLCATSRDLQGAYEQYFGPGTRLTVT.

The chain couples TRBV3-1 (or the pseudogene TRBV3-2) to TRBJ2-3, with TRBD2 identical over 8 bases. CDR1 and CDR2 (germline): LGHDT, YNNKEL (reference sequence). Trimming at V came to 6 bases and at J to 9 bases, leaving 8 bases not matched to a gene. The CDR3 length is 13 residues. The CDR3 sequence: CASSQNVAGTQYF. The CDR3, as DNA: TGTGCCAGCAGTCAAAATGTAGCGGGAACGCAGTATTTT.

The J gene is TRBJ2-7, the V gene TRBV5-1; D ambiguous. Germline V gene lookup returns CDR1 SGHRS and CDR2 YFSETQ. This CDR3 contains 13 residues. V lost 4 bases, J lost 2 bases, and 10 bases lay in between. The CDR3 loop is CASSLMTTYEQYF. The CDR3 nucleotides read TGCGCCAGCAGCCTAATGACAACCTACGAGCAGTACTTC.

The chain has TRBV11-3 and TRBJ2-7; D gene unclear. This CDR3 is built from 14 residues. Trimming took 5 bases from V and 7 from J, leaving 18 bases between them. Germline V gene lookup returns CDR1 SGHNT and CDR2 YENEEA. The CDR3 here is CASSPSTQASEQYF. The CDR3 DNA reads TGTGCCAGCAGCCCATCCACCCAGGCGAGTGAGCAGTACTTC.

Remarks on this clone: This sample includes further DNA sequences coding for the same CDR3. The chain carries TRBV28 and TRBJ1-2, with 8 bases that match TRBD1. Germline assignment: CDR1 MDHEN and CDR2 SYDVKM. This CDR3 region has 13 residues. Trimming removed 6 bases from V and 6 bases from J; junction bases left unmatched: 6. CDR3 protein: CASSPGGADGYTF. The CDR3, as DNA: TGTGCCAGCAGCCCAGGGGGCGCAGATGGCTACACCTTC.

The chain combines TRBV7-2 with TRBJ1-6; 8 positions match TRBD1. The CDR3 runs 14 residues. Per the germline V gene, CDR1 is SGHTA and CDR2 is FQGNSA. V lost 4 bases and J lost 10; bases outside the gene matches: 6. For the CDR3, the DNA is TGTGCCAGCAGCTCGACAGGGGATGGATCACCCCTCCACTTT. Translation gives CASSSTGDGSPLHF.

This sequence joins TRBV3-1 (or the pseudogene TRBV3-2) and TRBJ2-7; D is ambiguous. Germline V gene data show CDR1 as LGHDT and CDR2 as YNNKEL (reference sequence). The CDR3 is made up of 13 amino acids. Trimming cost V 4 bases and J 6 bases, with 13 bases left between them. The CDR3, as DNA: TGTGCCAGCAGCCTCACCGCTTTAGGCGAGCAGTACTTC. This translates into CASSLTALGEQYF.